A selection of T cell receptor beta chains follows, all from one sample in a study of T cell clonotyping in hematopoietic cell transplantation. Repertoires were generated with immunoSEQ multiplex PCR, while TCRdb's copy carries only in-frame clones and drops some. The table includes nearly 9,500 clones, approximately 97% detected once. This sample comprised peripheral blood mononuclear cells, obtained 100 days after allogeneic stem cell transplant. These TCRs come from a male patient aged 60-69 years who had an allogeneic stem cell transplant from a related donor, so the T cells may come from the graft donor. Some clones in this sample may be carry-over from other donors' samples. CDR3s include the opening cysteine and the closing phenylalanine or tryptophan. A D gene is named only where the DNA matches it firmly. Only part of the rows carry a size: once, few, many, or a class if the clone is expanded.

v_call: TRBV7-3
d_call: .
clone_size: .
j_call: TRBJ2-3
cdr3_aa: CASSFGGHADTQYF
cdr3_nt: TGTGCCAGCAGCTTCGGGGGCCACGCAGATACGCAGTATTTT

v_call: TRBV7-7
d_call: .
clone_size: once
j_call: TRBJ2-7
cdr3_aa: CASSQGTSYEQYF
cdr3_nt: TGTGCTAGCAGTCAGGGGACCTCCTACGAGCAGTACTTC

v_call: TRBV5-1
d_call: .
clone_size: .
j_call: TRBJ2-7
cdr3_aa: CASSLGTASHEQYF
cdr3_nt: TGCGCCAGCAGCTTGGGGACAGCCTCCCACGAGCAGTACTTC

v_call: TRBV6-4
d_call: .
clone_size: once
j_call: TRBJ2-1
cdr3_aa: CASSFGSTDPLNEQFF
cdr3_nt: TGTGCCAGCAGCTTCGGGTCCACCGACCCCCTCAATGAGCAGTTCTTC

v_call: TRBV7-2
d_call: .
clone_size: once
j_call: TRBJ2-7
cdr3_aa: CASSLGLGRFSYEQYF
cdr3_nt: TGTGCCAGCAGCTTAGGTCTGGGGCGGTTTTCCTACGAGCAGTACTTC

v_call: TRBV7-3
d_call: .
clone_size: .
j_call: TRBJ1-3
cdr3_aa: CASSLQAGNTIYF
cdr3_nt: TGTGCCAGCAGCCTCCAGGCGGGAAACACCATATATTTT

v_call: TRBV7-3
d_call: .
clone_size: .
j_call: TRBJ1-1
cdr3_aa: CASSLRQNTEAFF
cdr3_nt: TGTGCCAGCAGCTTAAGACAGAACACTGAAGCTTTCTTT

v_call: TRBV7-6
d_call: .
clone_size: .
j_call: TRBJ2-3
cdr3_aa: CASSLVQPDVGTQYF
cdr3_nt: TGTGCCAGCAGCTTAGTTCAGCCGGATGTCGGTACGCAGTATTTT

v_call: TRBV4-1
d_call: .
clone_size: .
j_call: TRBJ2-2
cdr3_aa: CASSQVDRATGELFF
cdr3_nt: TGCGCCAGCAGCCAAGTCGATCGGGCAACCGGGGAGCTGTTTTTT

v_call: TRBV6-5
d_call: .
clone_size: .
j_call: TRBJ1-1
cdr3_aa: CASSSSTGNTEAFF
cdr3_nt: .

v_call: TRBV9
d_call: .
clone_size: once
j_call: TRBJ2-1
cdr3_aa: CASSVEVGSSYNEQFF
cdr3_nt: TGTGCCAGCAGCGTAGAGGTGGGCAGCTCCTACAATGAGCAGTTCTTC

v_call: TRBV5-6
d_call: TRBD1
clone_size: .
j_call: TRBJ1-1
cdr3_aa: CASSSRDRMNTEAFF
cdr3_nt: TGTGCCAGCAGCTCCCGGGACAGGATGAACACTGAAGCTTTCTTT

v_call: TRBV4-3
d_call: .
clone_size: .
j_call: TRBJ1-1
cdr3_aa: CASSLNRDTEAFF
cdr3_nt: TGCGCCAGCAGCCTAAACCGGGACACTGAAGCTTTCTTT

v_call: TRBV28
d_call: TRBD1
clone_size: .
j_call: TRBJ1-2
cdr3_aa: CASSPPDRDLSGYTF
cdr3_nt: TGTGCCAGCAGTCCCCCCGACAGGGATTTATCTGGCTACACCTTC

v_call: TRBV15
d_call: .
clone_size: .
j_call: TRBJ1-5
cdr3_aa: CATMPAYSNQPQHF
cdr3_nt: TGTGCCACCATGCCAGCTTATAGCAATCAGCCCCAGCATTTT

v_call: TRBV11-2
d_call: .
clone_size: .
j_call: TRBJ1-5
cdr3_aa: CASSLEGGSNQPQHF
cdr3_nt: TGTGCCAGCAGCTTAGAGGGCGGGAGCAATCAGCCCCAGCATTTT

v_call: TRBV5-4
d_call: TRBD1
clone_size: few
j_call: TRBJ2-3
cdr3_aa: CASSSTTGELTDTQYF
cdr3_nt: TGTGCCAGCAGCTCTACGACAGGGGAGTTGACAGATACGCAGTATTTT

v_call: TRBV11-3
d_call: .
clone_size: .
j_call: TRBJ2-1
cdr3_aa: CASSPFRGSSYNEQFF
cdr3_nt: TGTGCCAGCAGCCCCTTCCGCGGAAGCTCCTACAATGAGCAGTTCTTC

v_call: TRBV4-3
d_call: .
clone_size: .
j_call: TRBJ2-1
cdr3_aa: CASSRFAPYNEQFF
cdr3_nt: TGCGCCAGCAGCCGATTCGCTCCCTACAATGAGCAGTTCTTC

v_call: TRBV19
d_call: .
clone_size: .
j_call: TRBJ1-5
cdr3_aa: CASSIGRNQPQHF
cdr3_nt: TGTGCCAGTAGTATCGGACGCAATCAGCCCCAGCATTTT

v_call: TRBV5-6
d_call: .
clone_size: .
j_call: TRBJ1-2
cdr3_aa: CASSLPGRGYTF
cdr3_nt: TGTGCCAGCAGCTTGCCCGGTCGCGGCTACACCTTC

v_call: TRBV5-1
d_call: TRBD1
clone_size: .
j_call: TRBJ1-1
cdr3_aa: CASSLGPSGGMEAFF
cdr3_nt: TGCGCCAGCAGCTTGGGCCCATCAGGGGGCATGGAAGCTTTCTTT

v_call: TRBV5-1
d_call: TRBD2
clone_size: .
j_call: TRBJ2-1
cdr3_aa: CASSLDLAAYNEQFF
cdr3_nt: TGCGCCAGCAGCTTGGACCTAGCGGCCTACAATGAGCAGTTCTTC

v_call: TRBV2
d_call: .
clone_size: once
j_call: TRBJ1-1
cdr3_aa: CASRGESGGAFF
cdr3_nt: TGTGCCAGCAGAGGGGAGAGTGGGGGAGCTTTCTTT

v_call: TRBV7-9
d_call: TRBD2
clone_size: .
j_call: TRBJ2-1
cdr3_aa: CASSFDLAGLHNEQFF
cdr3_nt: TGTGCCAGCAGCTTCGACCTAGCGGGCTTGCACAATGAGCAGTTCTTC

v_call: TRBV2
d_call: .
clone_size: .
j_call: TRBJ2-4
cdr3_aa: CASSAALAKNIQYF
cdr3_nt: TGTGCCAGCAGTGCTGCGCTAGCCAAAAACATTCAGTACTTC

v_call: TRBV7-2
d_call: TRBD2
clone_size: .
j_call: TRBJ2-5
cdr3_aa: CASSPLVAGGPWHF
cdr3_nt: TGTGCCAGCAGCCCCTTGGTAGCGGGGGGCCCCTGGCACTTC

v_call: TRBV5-1
d_call: .
clone_size: .
j_call: TRBJ1-1
cdr3_aa: CASRIAASNTEAFF
cdr3_nt: TGCGCCAGCAGAATTGCAGCCAGCAACACTGAAGCTTTCTTT

v_call: TRBV6-6
d_call: .
clone_size: .
j_call: TRBJ2-2
cdr3_aa: CATRSGGNTGELFF
cdr3_nt: TGTGCCACCAGATCCGGCGGGAACACCGGGGAGCTGTTTTTT

v_call: TRBV30
d_call: TRBD1
clone_size: .
j_call: TRBJ1-4
cdr3_aa: CAWRLGGAREKLFF
cdr3_nt: TGTGCCTGGAGACTAGGGGGCGCAAGAGAAAAACTGTTTTTT

v_call: TRBV5-1
d_call: TRBD1
clone_size: once
j_call: TRBJ2-7
cdr3_aa: CASSLDGAGQGLEQYF
cdr3_nt: TGCGCCAGCAGCTTGGACGGCGCGGGACAGGGGCTCGAGCAGTACTTC

v_call: TRBV2
d_call: .
clone_size: .
j_call: TRBJ2-7
cdr3_aa: CAKQQAPSYEQYF
cdr3_nt: TGTGCCAAGCAGCAGGCCCCCAGCTACGAGCAGTACTTC

v_call: TRBV6-6
d_call: .
clone_size: .
j_call: TRBJ2-1
cdr3_aa: CASSGQGVEQFF
cdr3_nt: TGTGCCAGCAGCGGACAAGGAGTTGAGCAGTTCTTC

v_call: TRBV6-1
d_call: .
clone_size: .
j_call: TRBJ2-1
cdr3_aa: CASRWRQPTADEQFF
cdr3_nt: TGTGCCAGCCGGTGGCGGCAGCCGACGGCGGATGAGCAGTTCTTC

v_call: TRBV19
d_call: .
clone_size: .
j_call: TRBJ2-4
cdr3_aa: CASSLSRTRNIQYF
cdr3_nt: TGTGCCAGTAGCCTAAGCCGGACGAGAAACATTCAGTACTTC

v_call: TRBV19
d_call: .
clone_size: .
j_call: TRBJ1-6
cdr3_aa: CASSTGRNSPLHF
cdr3_nt: TGTGCCAGTAGCACAGGGAGAAATTCACCCCTCCACTTT

v_call: TRBV29-1
d_call: .
clone_size: .
j_call: TRBJ1-1
cdr3_aa: CSVEDWEVNTEAFF
cdr3_nt: TGCAGCGTTGAAGACTGGGAGGTGAACACTGAAGCTTTCTTT

v_call: TRBV2
d_call: .
clone_size: .
j_call: TRBJ1-1
cdr3_aa: CASSVARGNTEAFF
cdr3_nt: TGTGCCAGCAGTGTAGCCAGGGGGAACACTGAAGCTTTCTTT

v_call: TRBV2
d_call: .
clone_size: .
j_call: TRBJ1-1
cdr3_aa: CASTSQLNTEAFF
cdr3_nt: TGTGCCAGCACGTCTCAGCTGAACACTGAAGCTTTCTTT

v_call: TRBV11-2
d_call: .
clone_size: .
j_call: TRBJ2-3
cdr3_aa: CASSHIRFGDTQYF
cdr3_nt: TGTGCCAGCAGCCACATCCGGTTTGGGGATACGCAGTATTTT

v_call: TRBV4-1
d_call: .
clone_size: .
j_call: TRBJ1-2
cdr3_aa: CASSDLDLVVSYGYTF
cdr3_nt: TGCGCCAGCAGCGACCTCGATTTGGTCGTGTCCTATGGCTACACCTTC

v_call: TRBV11-2
d_call: .
clone_size: once
j_call: TRBJ2-5
cdr3_aa: CASSLDRGQETQYF
cdr3_nt: TGTGCCAGCAGCTTAGATCGGGGCCAAGAGACCCAGTACTTC

v_call: TRBV6-5
d_call: .
clone_size: .
j_call: TRBJ1-1
cdr3_aa: CASSRISDTNTEAFF
cdr3_nt: TGTGCCAGCAGTCGAATATCGGACACGAACACTGAAGCTTTCTTT

v_call: TRBV4-1
d_call: .
clone_size: .
j_call: TRBJ1-1
cdr3_aa: CASSQTGRKNTEAFF
cdr3_nt: TGCGCCAGCAGCCAAACAGGACGGAAGAACACTGAAGCTTTCTTT

v_call: TRBV7-2
d_call: TRBD2
clone_size: once
j_call: TRBJ2-1
cdr3_aa: CASSLVAGGHDEQFF
cdr3_nt: TGTGCCAGCAGCTTAGTAGCGGGGGGGCACGATGAGCAGTTCTTC

v_call: TRBV5-8
d_call: .
clone_size: .
j_call: TRBJ1-5
cdr3_aa: CASSLTGSNQPQHF
cdr3_nt: TGTGCCAGCAGCTTGACAGGGAGCAATCAGCCCCAGCATTTT

v_call: TRBV5-4
d_call: .
clone_size: few
j_call: TRBJ1-2
cdr3_aa: CASSLDSVYGYTF
cdr3_nt: TGTGCCAGCAGCTTAGATTCCGTCTATGGCTACACCTTC

v_call: TRBV4-2
d_call: .
clone_size: .
j_call: TRBJ1-3
cdr3_aa: CASSQSETGTGNTIYF
cdr3_nt: TGTGCCAGCAGCCAAAGCGAAACGGGTACTGGAAACACCATATATTTT

v_call: TRBV27
d_call: .
clone_size: .
j_call: TRBJ1-6
cdr3_aa: CASRGDSPLHF
cdr3_nt: TGTGCCAGCAGGGGCGATTCACCCCTCCACTTT

v_call: TRBV4-3
d_call: TRBD2
clone_size: .
j_call: TRBJ2-3
cdr3_aa: CASSQESTGGADTQYF
cdr3_nt: TGCGCCAGCAGCCAAGAATCTACGGGGGGGGCAGATACGCAGTATTTT

v_call: TRBV5-4
d_call: TRBD1
clone_size: once
j_call: TRBJ1-5
cdr3_aa: CASSLPLTGHSNQPQHF
cdr3_nt: TGTGCCAGCAGCTTGCCCCTGACAGGGCATAGCAATCAGCCCCAGCATTTT

v_call: TRBV19
d_call: .
clone_size: .
j_call: TRBJ1-2
cdr3_aa: CASSMGTEPFYGYTF
cdr3_nt: TGTGCCAGTAGTATGGGCACAGAACCATTCTATGGCTACACCTTC